This T cell receptor (beta chain) was observed in a study of blood T cell repertoires in COVID-19. Study context: Researchers got acute and convalescent COVID-19 samples from the United States, Italy and Spain. PBMCs, B-cell-depleted T cells, or T cells provided the cDNA or gDNA that made up the material.

CDR3 length: 14 amino acids. The V gene end was trimmed by 4 bases and the J gene end by 5 bases; junction bases not matched to a gene: 4. Germline CDR1 and CDR2: SEHNR and FQNEAQ (reference sequence). Sequenced by immunoSEQ multiplex PCR; TCRdb stores in-frame clones only, minus some. The sample has hundreds of thousands of clones, around nine tenths seen once; the top ten hold roughly 6.2%. Participants came from about two dozen US areas, aged roughly 18 to 95 years. Each recovered donor of Cohort 3 presented with two negative PCRs, clearance, or symptom resolution. The chain employs TRBV7-9 and TRBJ1-3, with 8 bases that match TRBD1. The material sequenced was PBMCs or T cells enriched from blood (not recorded which). This sequence was found in a woman aged 35 to 49 who had recovered from COVID-19. The CDR3 spells CASSSAGGRNTIYF. The CDR3 DNA is TGTGCCAGCAGCTCCGCAGGGGGCAGAAACACCATATATTTT.